This passage covers 29 T cell receptor beta chains from one sample sequenced in a study of Graves' ophthalmopathy and Graves' hyperthyroidism. CDR3 regions of TCR beta were amplified from RNA transcripts. HTBI primers primed a first-round RT-PCR, and a second-round multiplex PCR followed. TCRdb re-analysed the multiplex PCR reads in MiXCR, keeping a single row per CDR3 protein. The table has 350,000 to 400,000 distinct CDR3 sequences, approximately 15% seen once; the top ten hold about 7%. The sample was peripheral blood. These receptors were collected from a woman aged 18-29 years with stable Graves' hyperthyroidism.

This clonotype was counted ten times or more. This chain uses TRBV12-3 or TRBV12-4 with TRBJ1-2; perhaps TRBD1 as D (5 bases). With 5 bases removed from V and 1 base from J, the gap between germline ends came to 14 bases. The CDR3 sequence is 15 residues long. CDR3 sequence: CASSPSGTVNYGYTF. The DNA of the CDR3 is TGTGCCAGCAGTCCCTCCGGGACGGTTAACTATGGCTACACCTTC.

This clonotype was picked up many times. The gene calls are TRBV27 and TRBJ2-7; a possible D gene is TRBD2 (6 bases). Germline assignment: CDR1 MNHEY and CDR2 SMNVEV (reference sequence). There are 14 residues in the CDR3. V was shortened by 5 bases and J by 4 bases, with 15 bases between the two germline ends. CDR3 sequence: CASSARYGSYEQYF. The CDR3 nucleotides read TGTGCCAGCAGTGCACGGTACGGGAGTTACGAGCAGTACTTC.

The chain combines TRBV9 with TRBJ2-7, with TRBD1 matching 8 bases. CDR3 length equals 13 residues. Germline V lookup: CDR1 SGDLS, CDR2 YYNGEE. After removal of 3 bases from V and 5 bases from J, the junction contained 4 bases not matched to a gene. Here the CDR3 reads CASSGTGFDEQYF. The CDR3 DNA reads TGTGCCAGCAGCGGGACAGGGTTCGACGAGCAGTACTTC.

This clonotype was picked up many times. The rearrangement joins TRBV5-4 to TRBJ2-7; the match to TRBD2 covers 7 bases. Per germline, CDR1 SGHNT and CDR2 YYREEE (reference sequence). The CDR3 spans 14 residues. Trimming removed 4 bases from V and 5 bases from J; junction bases left unmatched: 9. This chain's CDR3 is CASSVDGTINEQYF. DNA of the CDR3: TGTGCCAGCAGCGTGGACGGGACTATAAACGAGCAGTACTTC.

This clonotype was recorded many times. V and J are TRBV14 and TRBJ2-7, with D possibly being TRBD1 (6 bases). The CDR3 covers 12 residues. Germline values: CDR1 SGHDN, CDR2 FVKESK. The V gene lost 5 bases and the J gene lost 3 bases, with 8 bases spanning the gap. CDR3 coding DNA: TGTGCCAGCAGCGGCAGGGGCTACGAGCAGTACTTC. Protein sequence: CASSGRGYEQYF.

This clonotype was seen many times. The V gene is TRBV19, the J gene TRBJ1-1; 7 nucleotides line up with TRBD1. Losses at the gene ends were 10 bases for V and 6 bases for J; bases not matched to a gene: 14. Germline values: CDR1 LNHDA, CDR2 SQIVND (reference sequence). CDR3 length equals 14 residues. The CDR3 bases are TGTGCCACCTTTTCGCCAGGGGGTAAGGCTGAAGCTTTCTTT. It specifies CATFSPGGKAEAFF.

In its sample, this clonotype was seen many times. The V and J genes are TRBV6-1 and TRBJ2-7; D tentatively reads TRBD1 or TRBD2 (5 bases each). This CDR3 has 15 residues. Per germline, CDR1 MNHNS and CDR2 SASEGT. The ends were cut back, 1 base at V and 2 bases at J, with 12 bases in the middle. This CDR3 reads CASSEGGVGPYEQYF. CDR3 in DNA: TGTGCCAGCAGTGAAGGAGGGGTGGGACCCTACGAGCAGTACTTC.

This clonotype was counted between two and nine times. The rearrangement joins TRBV15 to TRBJ1-2, with 7 bases fitting TRBD1. The CDR3 is made up of 16 amino acids. Trimming took 0 bases from V and 6 from J; bases not matched to a gene: 10. The germline CDR1 and CDR2 sequences are LNHNV and YYDKDF (reference sequence). CDR3 residues: CATSRDKRQGGDGYTF. As DNA, the CDR3 is TGTGCCACCAGCAGAGATAAGCGACAGGGTGGGGATGGCTACACCTTC.

This chain links TRBV29-1 with TRBJ2-7, with a possible D match to TRBD1 (6 bases). Trimming left V 6 bases short and J 4 bases short, with 16 bases between. Germline values: CDR1 SQVTM, CDR2 ANQGSEA. This CDR3 contains 13 residues. The CDR3 nucleotides read TGCAGCGTCCAATGGGACAACCGATACGAGCAGTACTTC. Its translation is CSVQWDNRYEQYF.

In this sample, this clonotype turned up many times. V usage is TRBV20-1 and J usage is TRBJ1-5; D not resolved. Per germline, CDR1 DFQATT and CDR2 SNEGSKA (reference sequence). V was pared by 1 base and J by 5 bases, with 9 bases between. The CDR3 runs 13 residues. The DNA of the CDR3 is TGCAGTGCTAGAGGGACGTGGGATCAGCCCCAGCATTTT. Its protein is CSARGTWDQPQHF.

This clonotype was recorded a few times. One end of the junction does not line up with germline, which may come from a read error. As DNA, the CDR3 is TGTGCCAGCTCACCGACAGGTTCTAACGATGGCTACACCTTC. It yields the protein CASSPTGSNDGYTF. This sequence joins TRBV18 and TRBJ1-2, with TRBD1 as a possible D gene (6 bases). The CDR3 runs 14 residues. CDR1 is KGHSH, CDR2 LQKENI, per germline.

This clonotype appeared many times. The V gene is TRBV12-3 or TRBV12-4, the J gene TRBJ2-5; no clear D gene. This CDR3 has 13 residues. The ends were cut back, 4 bases at V and 3 bases at J, with 9 bases in the middle. The CDR3 region has the DNA TGTGCCAGCAGTTGGGGTTGGGAAGAGACCCAGTACTTC. Translating gives CASSWGWEETQYF.

V and J are TRBV12-5 and TRBJ2-7; 12 nucleotides agree with TRBD2. V lost 9 bases, J lost 3 bases, and 9 bases stayed unmatched. This CDR3 region has 15 residues. CDR1 is LGHNT, CDR2 FRNRAP, per germline. For the CDR3, the DNA is TGTGCTAGACATGGACTAGCGGGGTCTCACTACGAGCAGTACTTC. It encodes CARHGLAGSHYEQYF.

The sample holds a few counts of this clonotype. The V call is TRBV18, the J call TRBJ1-1, with 7 bases lining up with TRBD1. The CDR3 is 15 amino acids. V gave up 6 bases and J gave up 2 bases; unmatched junction bases: 9. Per germline, CDR1 KGHSH and CDR2 LQKENI. The CDR3 is CASSENTGVNTEAFF. The CDR3 bases are TGTGCCAGCTCGGAAAACACAGGGGTTAACACTGAAGCTTTCTTT.

The chain employs TRBV10-1 and TRBJ1-1, with D uncertain. Germline V gene data show CDR1 as WNHNN and CDR2 as SYGVQD (reference sequence). This CDR3 has 13 residues. Trimming took 3 bases from V and 8 from J, leaving 13 bases between them. Here the CDR3 reads CASSDSLAGEAFF. In DNA form, the CDR3 reads TGCGCCAGCAGTGATTCCTTGGCAGGAGAAGCTTTCTTT.

This clonotype was seen more than once but under ten times. The gene calls are TRBV15 and TRBJ2-4; D possibly uses TRBD1 or TRBD2 (5 bases each). The V and J ends lost 2 bases and 1 base respectively, with 15 bases between them. CDR3 length: 17 residues. CDR1 and CDR2 from the germline V gene are LNHNV and YYDKDF (reference sequence). CDR3 DNA sequence: TGTGCCACCAGCAGATGGGCAACTGAGGGGGCCAAAAACATTCAGTACTTC. Translated, it gives CATSRWATEGAKNIQYF.

This clonotype showed up many times. The rearrangement links TRBV19 to TRBJ1-1; D ambiguous. The germline CDR1 and CDR2 sequences are LNHDA and SQIVND (reference sequence). The CDR3 spans 12 residues. The germline V and J ends were trimmed by 3 bases and 4 bases, with 6 bases remaining between them. The CDR3 reads CASSIYPTEAFF. For the CDR3, the DNA is TGTGCCAGTAGTATTTACCCCACTGAAGCTTTCTTT.

This clonotype was counted ten times or more. CDR3 region: CASNGAELNTEAFF. CDR3 in DNA: TGTGCCAGCAATGGAGCAGAATTGAACACTGAAGCTTTCTTT. The rearrangement links TRBV6-1 to TRBJ1-1; the D is unclear. The germline gives CDR1 MNHNS, CDR2 SASEGT. The V and J ends lost 7 bases and 0 bases respectively, with 12 bases between them. The CDR3 extends over 14 amino acids.

This clonotype was recorded many times. The V gene is TRBV4-1, the J gene TRBJ1-3; TRBD1 matches at 7 bases. The germline V gene encodes CDR1 MGHRA and CDR2 YSYEKL. The J segment lost 4 bases and the V segment lost 4 bases, leaving 10 bases of the junction unmatched. CDR3 length equals 16 residues. The CDR3 loop is CASSPRQGSSGNTIYF. The CDR3 DNA sequence: TGCGCCAGCAGCCCCAGACAGGGATCATCCGGAAACACCATATATTTT.

The table lists this clonotype with many counts. This rearrangement joins TRBV20-1 to TRBJ1-1; D gene uncertain. V was cut by 2 bases and J by 3 bases, with 10 bases left in between. The CDR3 has 13 residues. Germline V CDR1 and CDR2: DFQATT, SNEGSKA (reference sequence). This chain's CDR3 is CSARSRGHTEAFF. As DNA, the CDR3 is TGCAGTGCTAGAAGCCGAGGGCACACTGAAGCTTTCTTT.

The chain is built from TRBV4-2 and TRBJ2-1; D perhaps matches TRBD2 (6 bases). The V end was cut by 4 bases, the J end by 4 bases, with 14 bases between. CDR1 is LGHNA and CDR2 is YNFKEQ in the germline V gene. The CDR3 runs 15 residues. The CDR3 DNA reads TGTGCCAGCAGCCCTCGTTTAGCGGATTACAATGAGCAGTTCTTC. Translated, it gives CASSPRLADYNEQFF.

This clonotype has at least ten counts. In DNA, the CDR3 is TGTGCCAGCAGTGAATGGGGGGAGACCCAGTACTTC. This gives the protein CASSEWGETQYF. The chain employs TRBV6-1 and TRBJ2-5; the D call may be TRBD1 or TRBD2 (5 bases each). Germline V gene lookup returns CDR1 MNHNS and CDR2 SASEGT. The CDR3 is 12 residues long. Trimming left V 2 bases short and J 5 bases short, with 6 bases between.

This clonotype was counted a few times. The V call is TRBV12-3 or TRBV12-4, the J call TRBJ1-2; D gene uncertain. There are 13 residues in the CDR3. V lost 3 bases to trimming and J lost 4 bases, with 9 bases between them. The chain's CDR3 is CASSFTSGYGYTF. The DNA of the CDR3 is TGTGCCAGCAGTTTTACGTCTGGCTATGGCTACACCTTC.

The chain carries TRBV6-5 and TRBJ2-2, with 10 bases lining up with TRBD1. CDR3 length: 16 residues. Trimming removed 0 bases from V and 5 bases from J; junction bases left unmatched: 3. Looked up from germline, CDR1 is MNHEY and CDR2 is SVGAGI. The CDR3 spells CASSYSWGQGTGELFF. The CDR3 nucleotides read TGTGCCAGCAGTTACTCCTGGGGACAGGGGACCGGGGAGCTGTTTTTT.

The table lists this clonotype with many counts. The chain couples TRBV18 to TRBJ2-5; 7 bases are a match to TRBD1. There are 14 residues in the CDR3. The trim removed 3 bases at V and 4 bases at J, leaving 5 bases unmatched. The germline CDR1 and CDR2 sequences are KGHSH and LQKENI. CDR3 amino acids: CASSPLHRGETQYF. The CDR3 nucleotides are TGTGCCAGCTCACCCCTACACAGGGGAGAGACCCAGTACTTC.

This clonotype appeared many times. The chain carries TRBV7-8 and TRBJ1-2, with 12 bases fitting TRBD1. CDR1 is SGHVS and CDR2 is FQNEAQ in the germline V gene. V lost 1 base to trimming and J lost 5 bases; unmatched junction nucleotides: 5. CDR3 length: 16 residues. CDR3 sequence: CASSLEGTGGIYGYTF. In nucleotides, the CDR3 is TGTGCCAGCAGCTTAGAGGGGACAGGGGGCATTTATGGCTACACCTTC.

The table lists this clonotype with a few counts. This chain connects TRBV5-1 to TRBJ2-7; 7 positions agree with TRBD1. The CDR3 contains 15 residues. The trim removed 0 bases at V and 4 bases at J, leaving 7 bases unmatched. CDR1 and CDR2 from the germline V gene are SGHRS and YFSETQ. The chain's CDR3 is CASSLGDSMRYEQYF. The CDR3 coding sequence is TGCGCCAGCAGCTTGGGGGACAGCATGAGGTACGAGCAGTACTTC.

Ten or more counts support this clonotype. A read error may account for a junction end that differs from germline. The chain employs TRBV7-9 and TRBJ1-2; D gene ambiguous. CDR1 is SEHNR, CDR2 FQNEAQ, per germline (reference sequence). The CDR3 has 9 residues. CDR3 amino acids: CASSYLGKF. As DNA, the CDR3 is TGTGCCAGCAGCTATCTTGGGAAATTC.

The chain has TRBV6-2 or TRBV6-3 and TRBJ2-7, with D possibly matching TRBD2 (7 bases). This CDR3 region has 14 residues. Germline V gene sequence: CDR1 MNHEY, CDR2 SVGEGT. Trimming pared 8 bases from V and 0 bases from J, leaving 14 bases between. CDR3 sequence: CASDQAGASYEQYF. The CDR3 nucleotides are TGTGCCAGCGATCAGGCGGGGGCCTCCTACGAGCAGTACTTC.